This T cell receptor (beta chain) was documented in a study of early T cells in non-severe SARS-CoV-2 infection. Across the study: Unsorted whole-blood RNA was sequenced in bulk, leaving chains unpaired. The study's findings and limits: Lookups in VDJdb leaned toward anti-spike CD8 responses and missed private and CD4 specificities.

Trimming removed 4 bases at V and 0 bases at J, with 13 bases between. The germline CDR1 and CDR2 sequences are MNHEY and SVGEGT. This CDR3 spans 15 amino acids. Points on this clonotype: Antigen unknown.

The protocol attached unique molecular identifiers to individual cDNA molecules. TCRdb re-called the 5' RACE reads through MiXCR, storing one row per CDR3 protein. The sample shows some 35,000 distinct CDR3 sequences, 6% to 8% of them seen only once. This chain connects TRBV6-2 or TRBV6-3 to TRBJ2-7; maybe TRBD2 (5 bases). The sequence was obtained from an adult who was a healthcare worker with PCR-confirmed SARS-CoV-2 infection or an uninfected control (not recorded which). The sequencing here drew on whole blood, taken at baseline. The CDR3 region is CASSLEAVSSYEQYF. The CDR3 DNA reads as TGTGCCAGCAGTTTAGAAGCGGTTAGCTCCTACGAGCAGTACTTC.